This is a list of T cell receptor beta chains from one sample in a study of OX40 agonist ivuxolimab in advanced cancers. Repertoires were generated with immunoSEQ multiplex PCR, while TCRdb's copy carries only in-frame clones and drops some. The sample holds just over 80,000 clones; around 86% are singletons and the top ten take approximately 0.3%. Sample: CD4+ or CD8+ T cells sorted from blood, taken in a trial of the OX40 agonist ivuxolimab. The receptor source for this set is an adult with an advanced solid tumor such as melanoma, head and neck, liver or kidney cancer. CDR3s include the opening cysteine and the closing phenylalanine or tryptophan. D genes are given only for firm matches. Where a row states a size, it is once, few, many or the class of an expanded clone; other rows omit it.

cdr3_length d_call j_call clone_size v_call cdr3_aa cdr3_nt
15 - TRBJ1-2 - TRBV15 CATSRDPQGMSGYTF TGTGCCACCAGCAGAGATCCCCAGGGAATGTCTGGCTACACCTTC
16 - TRBJ1-1 - TRBV11-2 CASSPEVEFMNTEAFF TGTGCCAGCAGCCCGGAGGTCGAATTCATGAACACTGAAGCTTTCTTT
13 - TRBJ1-4 - TRBV9 CASSTSTNEKLFF TGTGCCAGCAGCACATCAACTAATGAAAAACTGTTTTTT
14 TRBD1 TRBJ2-1 - TRBV6-6 CASSYSTGGNEQFF TGTGCCAGCAGTTACTCGACAGGGGGCAATGAGCAGTTCTTC
15 - TRBJ2-1 - TRBV28 CASTSSGTHYNEQFF TGTGCCAGCACCTCTTCCGGGACACACTACAATGAGCAGTTCTTC
18 TRBD2 TRBJ2-1 - TRBV14 CASSQDAILAGARSEQFF TGTGCCAGCAGCCAAGACGCGATACTAGCGGGAGCCAGGAGTGAGCAGTTCTTC
14 - TRBJ1-2 - TRBV21-1 CASTLRGEDYGYTF TGTGCCAGCACTTTAAGGGGGGAGGACTATGGCTACACCTTC
13 TRBD1 TRBJ1-2 - TRBV6-1 CASRGTGVDGYTF TGTGCCAGCAGAGGAACAGGGGTTGATGGCTACACCTTC
14 - TRBJ1-1 - TRBV2 CASMRGGAGTEAFF TGTGCCAGCATGCGGGGGGGCGCGGGCACTGAAGCTTTCTTT
13 - TRBJ1-1 - TRBV18 CASSPRGDTEAFF TGTGCCAGCTCACCGAGGGGGGACACTGAAGCTTTCTTT
15 - TRBJ2-7 - TRBV6-1 CASTTNFLNSYEQYF TGTGCCAGCACGACTAACTTCTTAAATTCCTACGAGCAGTACTTC
14 - TRBJ2-3 - TRBV5-6 CASTLDSRTDTQYF TGTGCCAGCACCCTGGACAGCCGCACAGATACGCAGTATTTT
15 - TRBJ2-3 - TRBV6-1 CASSQGLKSTDTQYF TGTGCCAGCAGTCAGGGCCTTAAGAGCACAGATACGCAGTATTTT
13 - TRBJ1-4 - TRBV5-1 CASSRQEGEKLFF TGCGCCAGCAGCAGGCAGGAAGGAGAAAAACTGTTTTTT
16 - TRBJ2-3 - TRBV7-3 CASSPGIARGTDTQYF TGTGCCAGCAGCCCTGGGATAGCGAGGGGGACAGATACGCAGTATTTT
15 TRBD2 TRBJ2-5 - TRBV7-2 CASSLVASGGETQYF TGTGCCAGCAGCTTAGTGGCTAGCGGGGGAGAGACCCAGTACTTC
14 TRBD1 TRBJ1-2 - TRBV5-1 CASSFPGTVYGYTF TGCGCCAGCAGCTTTCCCGGGACAGTCTATGGCTACACCTTC
11 - TRBJ2-5 - TRBV28 CASSLGETQYF TGTGCCAGCAGTTTAGGAGAGACCCAGTACTTC
17 - TRBJ1-3 - TRBV18 CASSPRGQGLGGNTIYF TGTGCCAGCTCACCACGGGGCCAGGGCCTAGGTGGAAACACCATATATTTT
15 - TRBJ2-5 once TRBV7-9 CASSPVTSRQETQYF TGTGCCAGCAGCCCCGTAACAAGTCGTCAAGAGACCCAGTACTTC
15 - TRBJ1-1 - TRBV5-1 CASSLQWRQNTEAFF TGCGCCAGCAGCTTGCAGTGGCGTCAGAACACTGAAGCTTTCTTT
15 - TRBJ2-7 - TRBV28 CASSSHGGENDEQYF TGTGCCAGCAGTTCCCATGGAGGGGAAAACGACGAGCAGTACTTC
14 TRBD2 TRBJ2-1 - TRBV29-1 CSVERLAEHNEQFF TGCAGCGTTGAAAGACTAGCGGAGCACAATGAGCAGTTCTTC
14 TRBD1 TRBJ1-2 - TRBV28 CASRAQGAHYGYTF TGTGCCAGCAGGGCTCAGGGGGCCCACTATGGCTACACCTTC
14 - TRBJ2-6 - TRBV30 CAWRRISGANVLTF TGTGCCTGGAGACGTATCTCTGGGGCCAACGTCCTGACTTTC
12 - TRBJ1-3 - TRBV30 CAWSRGGNTIYF TGTGCCTGGAGCCGAGGGGGAAACACCATATATTTT
16 - TRBJ2-3 once TRBV4-3 CASSQRNWPSEDTQYF TGCGCCAGCAGCCAAAGGAACTGGCCTAGCGAAGATACGCAGTATTTT
14 - TRBJ2-1 - TRBV7-3 CASSLRLAANEQFF TGTGCCAGCAGCCTCCGATTAGCAGCCAATGAGCAGTTCTTC
10 - TRBJ1-1 - TRBV21-1 CASSNTEAFF TGTGCCAGCAGCAACACTGAAGCTTTCTTT
14 - TRBJ1-2 - TRBV6-1 CASSLGDGNYGYTF TGTGCCAGCAGTCTGGGGGACGGGAACTATGGCTACACCTTC
15 TRBD2 TRBJ2-1 - TRBV6-6 CASRYGTSLYNEQFF TGTGCCAGCAGGTACGGGACTAGCCTCTACAATGAGCAGTTCTTC
15 - TRBJ1-6 once TRBV4-1 CASSQPGRDNSPLHF TGCGCCAGCAGCCAACCGGGACGGGACAATTCACCCCTCCACTTT
11 - TRBJ1-5 - TRBV6-1 CASRTGIAQHF TGTGCCAGCAGGACGGGTATTGCCCAGCATTTT
16 - TRBJ2-1 - TRBV6-6 CASSYSKGRRGNEQFF TGTGCCAGCAGTTACTCGAAGGGACGCCGCGGGAATGAGCAGTTCTTC
16 - TRBJ1-4 - TRBV5-1 CASSLTGQTTNEKLFF TGCGCCAGCAGCTTGACCGGACAGACAACTAATGAAAAACTGTTTTTT
16 - TRBJ1-6 - TRBV5-1 CASTRGAPNDNSPLHF TGCGCCAGCACCAGAGGGGCTCCCAACGATAATTCACCCCTCCACTTT
14 TRBD1 TRBJ1-2 few TRBV7-2 CASSFQRDSDGYTF TGTGCCAGCAGCTTTCAAAGGGACAGCGATGGCTACACCTTC
16 - TRBJ1-4 - TRBV6-1 CASSEGMGRINEKLFF TGTGCCAGCAGTGAAGGGATGGGACGGATTAATGAAAAACTGTTTTTT
12 - TRBJ1-4 - TRBV6-1 CASRLGEEKLFF TGTGCCAGCAGATTGGGGGAAGAAAAACTGTTTTTT
15 TRBD2 TRBJ2-2 - TRBV7-9 CASTLGLASTGELFF TGTGCCAGCACCCTAGGACTAGCGAGCACCGGGGAGCTGTTTTTT
14 TRBD1 TRBJ1-4 - TRBV19 CASRDRSHGGELFF TGTGCCAGTCGGGACAGGAGCCACGGAGGGGAACTGTTTTTT
13 - TRBJ1-1 - TRBV5-4 CASSLTSDSLGFF TGTGCCAGCAGCTTGACGTCGGACAGCCTCGGCTTCTTT
14 - TRBJ2-3 - TRBV19 CASSLNGPTDTQYF TGTGCCAGTAGTCTTAATGGGCCCACAGATACGCAGTATTTT
15 TRBD1 TRBJ1-4 - TRBV27 CASTSFDRGPEKLFF TGTGCCAGCACCTCTTTTGACAGGGGACCAGAAAAACTGTTTTTT
15 TRBD1 TRBJ1-2 - TRBV28 CASGGQGADNYGYTF TGTGCCAGCGGGGGACAGGGGGCGGACAACTATGGCTACACCTTC
15 - TRBJ1-1 - TRBV5-1 CASSPETEGGTEAFF TGCGCCAGCAGCCCAGAGACGGAAGGGGGAACTGAAGCTTTCTTT
14 - TRBJ1-4 once TRBV5-1 CASSLSGGYEKLFF TGCGCCAGCAGCTTATCCGGGGGGTATGAAAAACTGTTTTTT
13 - TRBJ2-2 - TRBV5-1 CASSLEGTGELFF TGCGCCAGCAGCTTGGAGGGCACCGGGGAGCTGTTTTTT
14 TRBD1 TRBJ2-7 - TRBV6-5 CASSYGTGTYEQYF TGTGCCAGCAGTTACGGGACAGGGACCTACGAGCAGTACTTC
15 - TRBJ1-5 - TRBV28 CASSSGQLINQPQHF TGTGCCAGCAGTTCAGGACAGTTAATTAACCAGCCCCAGCATTTT
12 TRBD1 TRBJ1-2 - TRBV29-1 CSVQGQTYGYTF TGCAGCGTTCAGGGACAGACCTATGGCTACACCTTC
12 - TRBJ1-1 - TRBV2 CASSELGFEAFF TGTGCCAGCAGTGAACTGGGCTTCGAAGCTTTCTTT
15 TRBD2 TRBJ2-1 - TRBV6-5 CASRSLSGGRDEQFF TGTGCCAGCAGATCACTTAGCGGGGGGAGGGATGAGCAGTTCTTC
14 - TRBJ1-2 - TRBV6-5 CASRGAGTLTEVTF TGTGCCAGCAGGGGAGCCGGGACTCTTACCGAGGTAACCTTC
15 - TRBJ2-6 - TRBV5-1 CASKIYESGANVLTF TGCGCCAGCAAGATTTATGAGTCTGGGGCCAACGTCCTGACTTTC
15 - TRBJ1-3 once TRBV7-9 CASSNQGIAGNTIYF TGTGCCAGCTCTAACCAAGGGATAGCAGGAAACACCATATATTTT
13 - TRBJ2-3 - TRBV5-4 CASSFASTDTQYF TGTGCCAGCAGCTTCGCCAGCACAGATACGCAGTATTTT
11 - TRBJ2-3 - TRBV5-6 CASSLRDTQYF TGTGCCAGCAGCTTGCGAGATACGCAGTATTTT
13 - TRBJ1-2 - TRBV7-3 CASSLTMDYGYTF TGTGCCAGCAGCTTAACGATGGACTATGGCTACACCTTC
19 TRBD2 TRBJ2-7 few TRBV4-1 CASSQGNLLGGLAGPEQYF TGCGCCAGCAGCCAAGGCAACCTCCTTGGGGGACTAGCGGGACCTGAGCAGTACTTC